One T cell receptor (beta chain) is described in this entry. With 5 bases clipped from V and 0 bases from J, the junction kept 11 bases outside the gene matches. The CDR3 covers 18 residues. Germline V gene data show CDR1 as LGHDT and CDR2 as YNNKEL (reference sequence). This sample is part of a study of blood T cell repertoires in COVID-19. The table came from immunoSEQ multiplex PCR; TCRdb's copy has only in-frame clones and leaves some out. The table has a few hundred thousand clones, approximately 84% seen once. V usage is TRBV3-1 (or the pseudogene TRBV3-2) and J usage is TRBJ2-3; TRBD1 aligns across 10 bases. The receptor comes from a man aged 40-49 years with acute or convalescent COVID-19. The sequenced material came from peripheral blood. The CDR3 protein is CASSAYRRQGASTDTQYF. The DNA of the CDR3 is TGTGCCAGCAGCGCGTACCGTCGACAGGGGGCGAGCACAGATACGCAGTATTTT.